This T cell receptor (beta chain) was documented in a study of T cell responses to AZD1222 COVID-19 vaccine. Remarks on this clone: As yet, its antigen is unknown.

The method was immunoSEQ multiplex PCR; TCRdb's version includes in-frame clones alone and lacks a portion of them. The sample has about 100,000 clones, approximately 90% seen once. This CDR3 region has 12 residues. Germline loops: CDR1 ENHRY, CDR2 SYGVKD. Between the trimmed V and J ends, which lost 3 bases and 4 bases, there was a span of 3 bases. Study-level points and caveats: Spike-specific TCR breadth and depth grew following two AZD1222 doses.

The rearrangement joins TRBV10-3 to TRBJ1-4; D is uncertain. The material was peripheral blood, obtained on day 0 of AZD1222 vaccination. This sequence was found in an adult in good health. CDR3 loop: CAISDGNEKLFF. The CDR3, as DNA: TGTGCCATCAGTGACGGTAATGAAAAACTGTTTTTT.